One and the same sample provided the 17 T cell receptor beta chains below, sequenced in a study of CD8 T cells in Susac syndrome. 0.5 to 1 ug RNA was reverse transcribed with random hexamers. TCRdb re-called the immunoSEQ multiplex PCR reads through MiXCR, storing one row per CDR3 protein. The sample includes some 120,000 distinct CDR3 sequences, roughly 96% seen only once; the top ten take roughly 0.12%. Sequences were obtained from CD4+ T cells from PBMCs. The receptors originated from a human donor in good health.

The DNA for the CDR3 is TGTGCCAGCAGTTACTCAGGGGGCTTGTTCCTAGACACCATATATTTT. It codes for CASSYSGGLFLDTIYF. The chain employs TRBV6-5 and TRBJ1-3; 7 bases are shared with TRBD1. CDR3 length: 16 amino acids. The ends lost 0 bases at V and 8 bases at J; junction bases unmatched: 10. Germline V gene data show CDR1 as MNHEY and CDR2 as SVGAGI.

The chain uses TRBV13 and TRBJ2-1; possible D gene TRBD2, 5 bases. The CDR3 sequence is 14 residues long. V was cut by 2 bases and J by 5 bases, with 10 bases left in between. CDR1 and CDR2 from the germline V gene are PRHDT and FYEKMQ (reference sequence). DNA for the CDR3: TGTGCCAGCAGCTTAAAACCCGGGAACAATGAGCAGTTCTTC. This codes for CASSLKPGNNEQFF.

The chain is built from TRBV3-1 and TRBJ2-7; D not resolved. V gave up 3 bases and J gave up 6 bases, with 9 bases separating them. CDR3 size: 12 residues. The germline gives CDR1 LGHDT, CDR2 YNNKEL (reference sequence). CDR3 sequence reads: CASSQAGSEQYF. The CDR3 DNA follows: TGTGCCAGCAGCCAGGCCGGATCCGAGCAGTACTTC.

The chain is built from TRBV28 and TRBJ1-2; D is unclear. Germline assignment: CDR1 MDHEN and CDR2 SYDVKM. This CDR3 is 10 amino acids long. Trimming pared 5 bases from V and 8 bases from J, leaving 6 bases between. The CDR3 DNA reads as TGTGCCAGCAGTCAAAGGGGCTACACCTTC. Translated: CASSQRGYTF.

The chain joins TRBV7-9 to TRBJ2-6; the D gene is possibly TRBD1 (5 bases). The CDR3 consists of 16 residues. Germline V gene lookup returns CDR1 SEHNR and CDR2 FQNEAQ (reference sequence). Deletions cut 4 bases from V and 5 bases from J, with 15 bases between. DNA of the CDR3: TGTGCCAGCAGCTCGGACACCCGGAGCTGGGCCAACGTCCTGACTTTC. It yields the protein CASSSDTRSWANVLTF.

V usage is TRBV30 and J usage is TRBJ2-1; D uncertain. There are 11 residues in the CDR3. Per germline, CDR1 GTSNPN and CDR2 SVGIG (reference sequence). The germline V and J ends were trimmed by 1 base and 10 bases, with 8 bases remaining between them. The CDR3 region is CAWSARWEQFF. The CDR3 bases are TGTGCCTGGAGTGCCCGGTGGGAGCAGTTCTTC.

The rearrangement links TRBV7-2 to TRBJ2-1; 10 bases align to TRBD2. V shed 5 bases and J 10 bases; nucleotides not matched to a gene: 11. The CDR3 consists of 15 residues. Per the germline V gene, CDR1 is SGHTA and CDR2 is FQGNSA. The CDR3 spells CASSPPGLAGAEQFF. DNA for the CDR3: TGTGCCAGCAGCCCGCCCGGGCTAGCGGGAGCCGAGCAGTTCTTC.

This sequence joins TRBV27 and TRBJ2-5; D gene uncertain. This CDR3 contains 14 residues. Germline V gives CDR1 MNHEY, CDR2 SMNVEV (reference sequence). V gave up 4 bases and J gave up 3 bases, with 12 bases separating them. This CDR3 is CASSSPGRKETQYF. In DNA form, the CDR3 reads TGTGCCAGCAGTTCCCCGGGCAGAAAAGAGACCCAGTACTTC.

The V gene is TRBV6-2 or TRBV6-3, the J gene TRBJ2-5; D is unresolved. With 6 bases removed from V and 5 bases from J, the gap between germline ends came to 16 bases. Germline V gene data show CDR1 as MNHEY and CDR2 as SVGEGT. This CDR3 is built from 14 residues. The CDR3 sequence: CASRVGQPLETQYF. The CDR3, as DNA: TGTGCCAGCAGGGTAGGGCAGCCATTGGAGACCCAGTACTTC.

The J gene is TRBJ1-1, the V gene TRBV29-1, with D possibly being TRBD1 (6 bases). The V gene's germline CDR1 is SQVTM and CDR2 ANQGSEA. There are 12 residues in the CDR3. Trimming removed 6 bases at V and 7 bases at J, with 15 bases between. The CDR3 DNA reads as TGCAGCGTGAGGGACACAAAGAGTGAAGCTTTCTTT. It codes for CSVRDTKSEAFF.

The chain has TRBV4-2 and TRBJ1-1; no firm D call. Germline lookup yields CDR1 LGHNA and CDR2 YNFKEQ. This CDR3 spans 15 amino acids. With 4 bases removed from V and 4 bases from J, the gap between germline ends came to 16 bases. The CDR3 protein is CASSPLGRASTEAFF. In nucleotides, the CDR3 is TGTGCCAGCAGCCCTTTGGGAAGGGCGAGCACTGAAGCTTTCTTT.

This rearrangement joins TRBV5-1 to TRBJ2-1, with D unclear. Trimming removed 4 bases from V and 5 bases from J, with 10 bases in between. Germline V gives CDR1 SGHRS, CDR2 YFSETQ. CDR3 length: 13 amino acids. The CDR3 sequence is CASSRTFNNEQFF. The CDR3 DNA reads as TGCGCCAGCAGCCGAACATTTAACAATGAGCAGTTCTTC.

CDR3 sequence reads: CASSLSGTPNYGYTF. Written as DNA, the CDR3 is TGTGCCAGCAGTTTATCTGGCACTCCTAACTATGGCTACACCTTC. The V and J genes are TRBV27 and TRBJ1-2; D gene ambiguous. Trimming took off 0 bases at V and 0 bases at J, with 8 bases between the two ends. The germline CDR1 and CDR2 sequences are MNHEY and SMNVEV (reference sequence). This CDR3 is built from 15 residues.

The chain combines TRBV29-1 with TRBJ1-2, with D uncertain. V lost 3 bases and J lost 1, with 9 bases in between. The CDR3 is 13 residues long. The germline V gene has CDR1 SQVTM and CDR2 ANQGSEA. The CDR3 bases are TGCAGCGTTGATACAGTCTATAACTATGGCTACACCTTC. Its protein product is CSVDTVYNYGYTF.

The V and J genes are TRBV5-1 and TRBJ1-4; D not certain. V lost 0 bases, J lost 8 bases, and 14 bases lay in between. The CDR3 contains 15 residues. Germline V lookup: CDR1 SGHRS, CDR2 YFSETQ. The CDR3 region is CASSLVGVQGEKLFF. CDR3 nucleotide sequence: TGCGCCAGCAGCTTGGTTGGGGTACAAGGGGAAAAACTGTTTTTT.

This chain links TRBV28 with TRBJ2-7, with 7 bases fitting TRBD2. Germline trimming cut 9 bases from V and 2 bases from J; bases unmatched to any gene: 10. The CDR3 extends over 14 amino acids. Looked up from germline, CDR1 is MDHEN and CDR2 is SYDVKM. CDR3 in DNA: TGTGCCAGTCGACGACCTCGGGGGGCCTACGAGCAGTACTTC. Translation: CASRRPRGAYEQYF.

The chain employs TRBV6-2 or TRBV6-3 and TRBJ2-1; D unclear. The CDR3 runs to 14 residues. With 7 bases removed from V and 0 bases from J, the gap between germline ends came to 10 bases. The V gene's germline CDR1 is MNHEY and CDR2 SVGEGT. CDR3 in DNA: TGTGCCAGCAACCCAATTGGCTCCTACAATGAGCAGTTCTTC. This gives the protein CASNPIGSYNEQFF.